The clone carrying this T cell receptor beta chain was counted only a few times. This sample was taken from a study of blood T cell repertoires in COVID-19. CDR1 is GTSNPN, CDR2 SVGIG, per germline (reference sequence). V was pared by 1 base and J by 7 bases, with 13 bases between. The length of the CDR3 is 13 residues. Seattle patient enrollment occurred during active infection, with longitudinal follow-up thereafter. Assay used: immunoSEQ multiplex PCR; TCRdb lists only in-frame clones, some missing. The sample records some 350,000 clones, 88% being singletons. V and J are TRBV30 and TRBJ1-2; D gene uncertain. This TCR was recovered from a woman between 65 and 79 years old with COVID-19, enrolled during active disease. Material for sequencing was peripheral blood. CDR3 in amino acids: CAWSEFFEGGYTF. The DNA for the CDR3 is TGTGCCTGGAGTGAATTCTTCGAGGGTGGCTACACCTTC.